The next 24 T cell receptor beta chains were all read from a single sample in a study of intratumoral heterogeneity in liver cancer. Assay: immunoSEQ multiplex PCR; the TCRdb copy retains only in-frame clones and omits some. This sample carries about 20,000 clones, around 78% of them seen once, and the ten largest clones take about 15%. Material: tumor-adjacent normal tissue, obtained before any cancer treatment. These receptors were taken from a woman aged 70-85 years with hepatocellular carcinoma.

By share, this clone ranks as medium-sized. The chain's CDR3 is CASSATDSWIYEQYF. In DNA form, the CDR3 reads TGTGCCAGCAGTGCGACGGACAGCTGGATCTACGAGCAGTACTTC. The chain uses TRBV28 and TRBJ2-7, with TRBD1 as a possible D gene (6 bases). Germline CDR1 is MDHEN and CDR2 is SYDVKM. V lost 5 bases and J lost 3, with 17 bases in between. The CDR3 loop spans 15 amino acids.

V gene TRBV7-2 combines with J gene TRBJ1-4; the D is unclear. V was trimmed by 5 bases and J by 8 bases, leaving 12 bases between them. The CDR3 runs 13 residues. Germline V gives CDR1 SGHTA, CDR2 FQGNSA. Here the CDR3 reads CASSRMEGEKLFF. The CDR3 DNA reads TGTGCCAGCAGCAGGATGGAAGGAGAAAAACTGTTTTTT.

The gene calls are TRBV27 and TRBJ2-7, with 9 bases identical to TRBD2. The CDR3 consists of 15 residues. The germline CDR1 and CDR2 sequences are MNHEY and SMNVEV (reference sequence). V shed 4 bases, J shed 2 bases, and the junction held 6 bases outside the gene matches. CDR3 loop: CASSSPTSGTYEQYF. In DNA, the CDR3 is TGTGCCAGCAGTTCTCCGACTAGCGGTACCTACGAGCAGTACTTC.

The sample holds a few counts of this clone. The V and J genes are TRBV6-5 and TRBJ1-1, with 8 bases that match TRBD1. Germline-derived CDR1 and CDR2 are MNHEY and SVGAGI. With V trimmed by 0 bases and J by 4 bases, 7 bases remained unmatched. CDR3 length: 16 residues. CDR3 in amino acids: CASSYSSQGARTEAFF. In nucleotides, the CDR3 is TGTGCCAGCAGTTACTCGAGCCAGGGGGCGCGCACTGAAGCTTTCTTT.

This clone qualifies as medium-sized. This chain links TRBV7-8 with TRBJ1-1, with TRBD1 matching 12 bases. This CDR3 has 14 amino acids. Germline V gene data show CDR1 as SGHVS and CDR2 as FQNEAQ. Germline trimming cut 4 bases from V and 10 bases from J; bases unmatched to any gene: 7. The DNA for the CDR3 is TGTGCCAGCAGCTCCGGGACAGGGGGCTTTGGAGCTTTCTTT. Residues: CASSSGTGGFGAFF.

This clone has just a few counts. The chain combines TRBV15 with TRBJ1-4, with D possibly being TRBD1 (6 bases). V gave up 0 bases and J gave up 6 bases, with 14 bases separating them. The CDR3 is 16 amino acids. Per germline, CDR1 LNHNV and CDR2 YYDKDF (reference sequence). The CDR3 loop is CATSRDLGGPYEKLFF. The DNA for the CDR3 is TGTGCCACCAGCAGAGATCTGGGGGGGCCATATGAAAAACTGTTTTTT.

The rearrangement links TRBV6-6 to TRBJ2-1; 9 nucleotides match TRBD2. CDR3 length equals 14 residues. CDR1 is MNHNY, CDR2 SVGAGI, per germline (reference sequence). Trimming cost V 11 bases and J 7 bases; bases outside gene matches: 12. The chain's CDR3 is CAVAILAGLNEQFF. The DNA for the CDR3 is TGTGCCGTAGCCATTCTAGCGGGACTAAATGAGCAGTTCTTC.

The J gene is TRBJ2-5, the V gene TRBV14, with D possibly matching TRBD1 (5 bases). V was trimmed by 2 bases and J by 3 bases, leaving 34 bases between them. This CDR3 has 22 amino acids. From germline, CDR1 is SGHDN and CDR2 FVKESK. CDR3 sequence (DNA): TGTGCCAGCAGCCAACTCCTAAACTCCGGATGTCGGGCCGGACAAGACGAAGAGACCCAGTACTTC. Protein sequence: CASSQLLNSGCRAGQDEETQYF.

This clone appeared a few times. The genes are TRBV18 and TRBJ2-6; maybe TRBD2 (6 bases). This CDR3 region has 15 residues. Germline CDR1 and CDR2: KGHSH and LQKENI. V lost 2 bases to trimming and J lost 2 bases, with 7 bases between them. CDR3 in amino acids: CASSPGGPGANVLTF. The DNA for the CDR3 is TGTGCCAGCTCACCAGGAGGGCCTGGGGCCAACGTCCTGACTTTC.

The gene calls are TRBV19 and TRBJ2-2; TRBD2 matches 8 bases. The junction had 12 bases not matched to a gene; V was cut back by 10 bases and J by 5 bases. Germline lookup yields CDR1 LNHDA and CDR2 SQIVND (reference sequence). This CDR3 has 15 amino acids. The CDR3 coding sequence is TGTGCCACTAAATCGGACGGGGGGGGAACCGGGGAGCTGTTTTTT. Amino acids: CATKSDGGGTGELFF.

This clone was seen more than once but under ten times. This CDR3 is CSSTSGSTNEQFF. CDR3 nucleotides: TGCAGCAGTACTAGCGGGAGTACGAATGAGCAGTTCTTC. The V gene is TRBV29-1, the J gene TRBJ2-1, with 11 bases identical to TRBD2. In germline, CDR1 is SQVTM, CDR2 ANQGSEA. This CDR3 spans 13 amino acids. J was trimmed by 7 bases and V by 8 bases; bases with no gene match: 7.

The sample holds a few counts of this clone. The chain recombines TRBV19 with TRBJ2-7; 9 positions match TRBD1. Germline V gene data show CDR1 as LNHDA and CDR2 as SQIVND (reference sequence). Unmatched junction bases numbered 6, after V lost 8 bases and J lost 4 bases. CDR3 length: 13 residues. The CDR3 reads CASSLDRGYEQYF. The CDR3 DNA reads TGTGCCAGTTCACTGGACAGGGGATACGAGCAGTACTTC.

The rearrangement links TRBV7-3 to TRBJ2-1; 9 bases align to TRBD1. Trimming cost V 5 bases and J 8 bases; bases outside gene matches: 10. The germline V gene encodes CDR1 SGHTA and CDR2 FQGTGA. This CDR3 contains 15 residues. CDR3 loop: CASSAQGQGLYEQFF. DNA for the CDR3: TGTGCCAGCAGCGCACAGGGACAGGGACTCTATGAGCAGTTCTTC.

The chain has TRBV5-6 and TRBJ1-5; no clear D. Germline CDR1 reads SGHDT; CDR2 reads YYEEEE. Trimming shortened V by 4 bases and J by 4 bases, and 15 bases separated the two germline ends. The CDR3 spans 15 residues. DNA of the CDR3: TGTGCCAGCAGCGTGGCCGGACGGGAGAATCAGCCCCAGCATTTT. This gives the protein CASSVAGRENQPQHF.

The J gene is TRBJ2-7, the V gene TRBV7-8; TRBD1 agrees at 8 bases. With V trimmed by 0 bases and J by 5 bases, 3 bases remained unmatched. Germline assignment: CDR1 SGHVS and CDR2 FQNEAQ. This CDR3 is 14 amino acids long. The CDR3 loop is CASSLAGQGDEQYF. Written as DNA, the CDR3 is TGTGCCAGCAGCTTAGCAGGACAGGGCGACGAGCAGTACTTC.

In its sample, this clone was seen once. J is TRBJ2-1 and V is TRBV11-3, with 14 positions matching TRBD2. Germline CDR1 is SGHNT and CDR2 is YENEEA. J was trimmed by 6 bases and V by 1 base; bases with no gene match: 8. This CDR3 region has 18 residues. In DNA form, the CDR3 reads TGTGCCAGCAGCTTAGGGGGACTAGCGGGAGTTTATGGCAATGAGCAGTTCTTC. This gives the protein CASSLGGLAGVYGNEQFF.

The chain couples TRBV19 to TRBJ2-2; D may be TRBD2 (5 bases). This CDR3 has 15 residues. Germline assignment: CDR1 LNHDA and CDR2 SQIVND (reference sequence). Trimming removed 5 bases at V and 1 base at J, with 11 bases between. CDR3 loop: CASSPKRWNTGELFF. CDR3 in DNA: TGTGCCAGTAGTCCAAAGCGGTGGAACACCGGGGAGCTGTTTTTT.

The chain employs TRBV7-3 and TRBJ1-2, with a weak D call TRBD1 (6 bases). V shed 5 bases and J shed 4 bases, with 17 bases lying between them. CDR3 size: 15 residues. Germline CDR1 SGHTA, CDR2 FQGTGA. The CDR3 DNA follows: TGTGCCAGCAGCCGGAGCTCGGGGGGCGGCTATGGCTACACCTTC. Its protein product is CASSRSSGGGYGYTF.

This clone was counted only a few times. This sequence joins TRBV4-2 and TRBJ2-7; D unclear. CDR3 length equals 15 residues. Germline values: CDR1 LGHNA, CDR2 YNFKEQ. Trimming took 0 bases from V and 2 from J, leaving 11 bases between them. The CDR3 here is CASSQDSRRTYEQYF. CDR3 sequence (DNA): TGTGCCAGCAGCCAAGATTCCCGCAGGACCTACGAGCAGTACTTC.

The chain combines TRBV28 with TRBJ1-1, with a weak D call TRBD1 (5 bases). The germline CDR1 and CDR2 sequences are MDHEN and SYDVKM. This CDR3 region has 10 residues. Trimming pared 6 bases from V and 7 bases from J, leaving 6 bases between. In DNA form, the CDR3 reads TGTGCCAGCAGGGACAATGAAGCTTTCTTT. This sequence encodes CASRDNEAFF.

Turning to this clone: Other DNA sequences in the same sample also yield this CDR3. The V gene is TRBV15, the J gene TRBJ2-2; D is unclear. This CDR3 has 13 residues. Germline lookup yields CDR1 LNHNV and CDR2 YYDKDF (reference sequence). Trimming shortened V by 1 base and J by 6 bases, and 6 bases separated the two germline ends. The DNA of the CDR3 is TGTGCCACCAGCAGAGCAGGACCCGGGGAGCTGTTTTTT. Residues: CATSRAGPGELFF.

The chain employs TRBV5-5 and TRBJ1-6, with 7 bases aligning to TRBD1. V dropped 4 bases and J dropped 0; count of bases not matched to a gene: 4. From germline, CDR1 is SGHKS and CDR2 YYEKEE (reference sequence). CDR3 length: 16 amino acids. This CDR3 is CASSLWDSSYNSPLHF. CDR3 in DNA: TGTGCCAGCAGCCTTTGGGACAGCTCCTATAATTCACCCCTCCACTTT.

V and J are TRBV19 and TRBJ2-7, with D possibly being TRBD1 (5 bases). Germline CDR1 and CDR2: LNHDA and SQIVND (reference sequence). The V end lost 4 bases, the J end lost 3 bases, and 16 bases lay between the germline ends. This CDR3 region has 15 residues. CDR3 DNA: TGTGCCAGTAGTAAAGGGTCAGGGTGGCACTACGAGCAGTACTTC. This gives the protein CASSKGSGWHYEQYF.

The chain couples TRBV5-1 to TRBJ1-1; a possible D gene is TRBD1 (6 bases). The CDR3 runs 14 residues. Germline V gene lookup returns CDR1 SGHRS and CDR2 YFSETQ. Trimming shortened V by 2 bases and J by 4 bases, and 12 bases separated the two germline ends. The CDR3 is CASSLFRGSTEAFF. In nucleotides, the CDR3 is TGCGCCAGCAGCTTATTTAGGGGGAGCACTGAAGCTTTCTTT.